The source of this T cell receptor (beta chain) is a study of blood T cell repertoires in COVID-19. Study in general: Donors in the United States, Italy and Spain gave samples during acute or convalescent COVID-19.

Participant age was roughly 18 to 95 years, and participants resided in about two dozen US areas. In the source study's methods: Estimates of nucleated cell counts were drawn from the amplification of reference gene primers. The repertoire was sequenced with immunoSEQ multiplex PCR; TCRdb's copy has only in-frame clones and lacks some. The V and J calls and clone size were taken over from that table, and D and trimming were inferred from the DNA. The repertoire consists of fewer than 350,000 clones, with around 90% occurring once and the leading ten covering about 2.5%. The CDR3 runs to 13 residues. Germline V CDR1 and CDR2: SGHVS, FNYEAQ. V gave up 6 bases and J gave up 9 bases, with 15 bases separating them.

This chain connects TRBV7-6 to TRBJ2-1; D remains unclear. The receptor was isolated from a woman in her thirties or forties with acute COVID-19. The material sequenced was PBMCs or T cells enriched from blood (not recorded which). CDR3 nucleotides: TGTGCCAGCAGTCGTTCGGCGCGGAGTGAGCAGTTCTTC. Translated, it gives CASSRSARSEQFF.